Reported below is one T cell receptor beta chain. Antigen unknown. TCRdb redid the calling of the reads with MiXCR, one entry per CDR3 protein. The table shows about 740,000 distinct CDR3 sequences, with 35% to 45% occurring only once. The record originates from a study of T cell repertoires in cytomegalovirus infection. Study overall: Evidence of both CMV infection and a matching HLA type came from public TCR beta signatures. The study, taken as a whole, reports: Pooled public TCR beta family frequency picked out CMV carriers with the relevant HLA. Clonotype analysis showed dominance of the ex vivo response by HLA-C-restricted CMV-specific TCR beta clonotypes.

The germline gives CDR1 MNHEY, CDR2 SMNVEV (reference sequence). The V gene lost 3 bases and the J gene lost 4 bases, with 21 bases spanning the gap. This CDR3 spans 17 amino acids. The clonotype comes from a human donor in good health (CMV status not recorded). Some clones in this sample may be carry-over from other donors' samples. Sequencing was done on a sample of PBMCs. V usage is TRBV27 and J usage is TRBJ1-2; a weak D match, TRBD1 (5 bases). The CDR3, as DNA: TGTGCCAGCAGTTTGACCCATTATCCAGGACAAACCTATGGCTACACCTTC. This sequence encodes CASSLTHYPGQTYGYTF.